This T cell receptor (beta chain) is drawn from a study of human T cells and chemical hapten exposure. Trimming took off 4 bases at V and 4 bases at J, with 17 bases between the two ends. This CDR3 has 14 residues. Germline CDR1 reads DFQATT; CDR2 reads SNEGSKA (reference sequence). The time point is: pre-sensitization, week 0. Treatment denoted: therapeutic diphenylcyclopropenone sensitization with weekly scalp DPC. From the RACE reads, TCRdb called clonotypes with MiXCR, one entry per CDR3 protein. The sample yields roughly 250,000 distinct CDR3 sequences, roughly 8.9% seen once. This clonotype has only a few counts.

This receptor was obtained from a woman in her thirties or forties with alopecia areata. Some clones in this sample may be carry-over from other donors' samples. This chain uses TRBV20-1 with TRBJ2-7; TRBD1 is a possible D gene (6 bases). The sequences come from whole blood, collected in connection with sensitization to the hapten diphenylcyclopropenone (DPC). In DNA form, the CDR3 reads TGCAGTGCTAAAACGGACAGTTCCCTTTACGAGCAGTACTTC. Amino acids: CSAKTDSSLYEQYF.